The present entry profiles one T cell receptor (beta chain) with its context. Its antigen is still unknown. Every single donor gave one heparinised blood draw, and these averaged about 110 mL. V was shortened by 4 bases and J by 4 bases, with 8 bases between the two germline ends. This CDR3 comprises 13 residues. Germline CDR1 is MNHEY and CDR2 is SMNVEV (reference sequence). Expressed TCRB transcripts were sequenced because the entire RNA isolate underwent reverse transcription. The assay was immunoSEQ multiplex PCR, and TCRdb's table has in-frame clones only and misses some. The table includes about 130,000 clones, about 10% detected once. The source of the sample is a study of beta chain features in type 1 diabetes. Whole-study results and caveats: Type 1 diabetes patients showed a moderate but significant shortening of TCRB CDR3s in all four CD4+ subsets.

Sequencing was done on a sample of central memory CD4+ T cells from blood. The chain recombines TRBV27 with TRBJ1-5, with no clear D. The source is a man in his thirties or forties with type 1 diabetes. CDR3 residues: CASSYSWNQPQHF. In DNA form, the CDR3 reads TGTGCCAGCAGTTACAGCTGGAATCAGCCCCAGCATTTT.